The next 25 T cell receptor beta chains were all read from a single sample in a study of cytomegalovirus exposure and HLA in healthy donors. Primers included in the PCR were 60 Vbeta and 13 Jbeta primers. The table came from immunoSEQ multiplex PCR; TCRdb's copy has only in-frame clones and leaves some out. The sample records about 140,000 clones, roughly four fifths being singletons. Sequencing used PBMCs. Source of these receptors: a woman aged 50 to 60 in good health and CMV-seropositive.

The chain couples TRBV5-1 to TRBJ1-2; weak D call: TRBD1 (5 bases). V was trimmed by 4 bases and J by 4 bases, leaving 8 bases between them. The germline V gene has CDR1 SGHRS and CDR2 YFSETQ. This CDR3 is built from 12 residues. CDR3 sequence: CASSQTAYGYTF. In DNA, the CDR3 is TGCGCCAGCAGCCAGACAGCCTATGGCTACACCTTC.

The chain has TRBV7-2 and TRBJ2-3; D is uncertain. CDR3 length: 14 amino acids. Per germline, CDR1 SGHTA and CDR2 FQGNSA. V lost 0 bases and J lost 0, with 4 bases in between. CDR3 sequence reads: CASSLALSTDTQYF. In DNA form, the CDR3 reads TGTGCCAGCAGCTTAGCCCTTAGCACAGATACGCAGTATTTT.

The chain combines TRBV7-9 with TRBJ1-1, with D possibly being TRBD1 (5 bases). Trimming stripped 0 bases from V and 5 bases from J, with 10 bases between. CDR1 and CDR2 from the germline V gene are SEHNR and FQNEAQ (reference sequence). This CDR3 is 14 amino acids long. CDR3: CASSLAQGNTEAFF. The CDR3 coding sequence is TGTGCCAGCAGCTTAGCGCAGGGAAATACTGAAGCTTTCTTT. Using reference TRBV7-9 and TRBJ1-1 for the parts outside the CDR3, the full variable domain is DTGVSQNPRHKITKRGQNVTFRCDPISEHNRLYWYRQTLGQGPEFLTYFQNEAQLEKSRLLSDRFSAERPKGSFSTLEIQRTEQGDSAMYLCASSLAQGNTEAFFGQGTRLTVV.

This chain links TRBV10-3 with TRBJ2-2; TRBD1 aligns across 7 bases. Germline CDR1 is ENHRY and CDR2 is SYGVKD. The CDR3 runs 15 residues. After removal of 6 bases from V and 3 bases from J, the junction contained 7 bases not matched to a gene. For the CDR3, the DNA is TGTGCCATCAGGTTCCGGGACAGAGACACCGGGGAGCTGTTTTTT. Its translation is CAIRFRDRDTGELFF.

This chain uses TRBV4-1 with TRBJ2-3, with D possibly TRBD1 on 7 matching bases. Germline V gene lookup returns CDR1 MGHRA and CDR2 YSYEKL. CDR3 size: 17 residues. V lost 0 bases and J lost 2, with 15 bases in between. The CDR3 nucleotides read TGCGCCAGCAGCCAAGATTGGAGGGGGCGCTCCACAGATACGCAGTATTTT. The encoded protein is CASSQDWRGRSTDTQYF.

The chain couples TRBV7-3 to TRBJ2-6; D unresolved. The CDR3 covers 16 residues. The germline V gene has CDR1 SGHTA and CDR2 FQGTGA. Trimming took 7 bases from V and 1 from J, leaving 14 bases between them. In DNA, the CDR3 is TGTGCCAGCACCTGGTCACCCGGTTCTGGGGCCAACGTCCTGACTTTC. Translating gives CASTWSPGSGANVLTF.

The gene calls are TRBV19 and TRBJ2-2, with TRBD1 identical over 7 bases. Germline CDR1 and CDR2: LNHDA and SQIVND (reference sequence). With 4 bases clipped from V and 1 base from J, the junction kept 3 bases outside the gene matches. The CDR3 totals 15 residues. The DNA of the CDR3 is TGTGCCAGTAGTAGAGACAGGGTGAACACCGGGGAGCTGTTTTTT. Protein sequence: CASSRDRVNTGELFF.

CDR3 nucleotide sequence: TGTGCCAGCAGTTTACAGGGAGAAGGGCAGCCCCAGCATTTT. Residues: CASSLQGEGQPQHF. The chain carries TRBV2 and TRBJ1-5; D is perhaps TRBD1 (6 bases). The CDR3 has 14 residues. CDR1 and CDR2 (germline): SNHLY, FYNNEI. The germline V and J ends were trimmed by 5 bases and 7 bases, with 15 bases remaining between them.

CDR3 nucleotide sequence: TGTGCCAGCAAGAGCGGGGGGGCCTGGAATGAGCAGTTCTTC. Translating gives CASKSGGAWNEQFF. The chain carries TRBV7-2 and TRBJ2-1, with 10 bases fitting TRBD2. Germline-derived CDR1 and CDR2 are SGHTA and FQGNSA. Trimming removed 7 bases from V and 7 bases from J; junction bases left unmatched: 7. The CDR3 is made up of 14 amino acids.

The V gene is TRBV5-1, the J gene TRBJ2-3; 8 nucleotides agree with TRBD2. CDR3 length: 15 residues. Per the germline V gene, CDR1 is SGHRS and CDR2 is YFSETQ. V lost 1 base and J lost 6; bases outside the gene matches: 7. CDR3 amino acids: CASSLPDGGADTQYF. In DNA form, the CDR3 reads TGCGCCAGCAGCTTGCCGGACGGGGGGGCGGATACGCAGTATTTT. Supplemented by reference TRBV5-1 and TRBJ2-3, the full variable domain reads KAGVTQTPRYLIKTRGQQVTLSCSPISGHRSVSWYQQTPGQGLQFLFEYFSETQRNKGNFPGRFSGRQFSNSRSEMNVSTLELGDSALYLCASSLPDGGADTQYFGPGTRLTVL.

This clone was seen a handful of times. The chain joins TRBV5-1 to TRBJ1-5; a weak D match, TRBD1 (5 bases). The CDR3 length is 13 residues. Germline V CDR1 and CDR2: SGHRS, YFSETQ. V was clipped by 5 bases and J by 4 bases, with 10 bases between them. The DNA of the CDR3 is TGCGCCAGCAGATATGACAGAAATCAGCCCCAGCATTTT. It translates to CASRYDRNQPQHF.

This rearrangement joins TRBV4-2 to TRBJ2-3; 13 nucleotides agree with TRBD2. V shed 3 bases and J 2 bases; nucleotides not matched to a gene: 8. The CDR3 extends over 18 amino acids. The germline gives CDR1 LGHNA, CDR2 YNFKEQ. The chain's CDR3 is CASSQTLAGGGITDTQYF. In DNA form, the CDR3 reads TGTGCCAGCAGCCAGACACTAGCGGGGGGGGGTATCACAGATACGCAGTATTTT.

The chain has TRBV25-1 and TRBJ2-1; no definite D call. V lost 7 bases and J 3 bases, leaving 19 bases between the germline ends. Germline V gene data show CDR1 as MGHDK and CDR2 as SYGVNS. The CDR3 runs 16 residues. The CDR3 protein is CASMNNLRSSYNEQFF. The CDR3 nucleotides are TGTGCCAGCATGAATAACTTGAGAAGTAGCTACAATGAGCAGTTCTTC.

This clone appeared a single time. The gene calls are TRBV19 and TRBJ2-1; D is possibly TRBD2 (6 bases). Germline CDR1 reads LNHDA; CDR2 reads SQIVND (reference sequence). The CDR3 loop spans 15 amino acids. Trimming removed 1 base at V and 4 bases at J, with 11 bases between. CDR3 loop: CASSIGGDFYNEQFF. The CDR3 coding sequence is TGTGCCAGTAGTATAGGGGGGGACTTTTACAATGAGCAGTTCTTC.

This clone was seen once. The chain combines TRBV27 with TRBJ1-1; D possibly corresponds to TRBD1 (6 bases). This CDR3 is built from 14 residues. Germline CDR1 and CDR2: MNHEY and SMNVEV (reference sequence). Trimming removed 3 bases at V and 4 bases at J, with 12 bases between. The CDR3, as DNA: TGTGCCAGCAGTTTCCACAGGGTAGGCACTGAAGCTTTCTTT. The encoded protein is CASSFHRVGTEAFF.

V usage is TRBV5-1 and J usage is TRBJ1-6, with D unclear. The CDR3 covers 15 residues. The V gene lost 4 bases and the J gene lost 7 bases, with 15 bases spanning the gap. Looked up from germline, CDR1 is SGHRS and CDR2 is YFSETQ. The CDR3: CASSPTQEENSPLHF. Written as DNA, the CDR3 is TGCGCCAGCAGCCCCACCCAGGAGGAGAATTCACCCCTCCACTTT.

The chain is built from TRBV30 and TRBJ1-4; D is possibly TRBD1 (6 bases). With 1 base removed from V and 8 bases from J, the gap between germline ends came to 23 bases. CDR1 is GTSNPN, CDR2 SVGIG, per germline (reference sequence). This CDR3 region has 17 residues. The DNA of the CDR3 is TGTGCCTGGAGTGCGTGGGGAGGGGGGGCGCTTACAGAAAAACTGTTTTTT. This sequence encodes CAWSAWGGGALTEKLFF.

A single count supports this clone. The rearrangement links TRBV5-1 to TRBJ2-1, with 11 positions matching TRBD2. V lost 3 bases, J lost 12 bases, and 23 bases stayed unmatched. This CDR3 contains 19 residues. Germline CDR1 and CDR2: SGHRS and YFSETQ. The CDR3 sequence is CASSSSNVGLAGGNSGQFF. The CDR3 nucleotides are TGCGCCAGCAGCTCCTCAAATGTAGGGCTAGCGGGGGGTAATTCGGGGCAGTTCTTC.

V gene TRBV5-4 combines with J gene TRBJ2-1, with D perhaps matching TRBD1 (6 bases). This CDR3 spans 13 amino acids. Germline CDR1 and CDR2: SGHNT and YYREEE (reference sequence). Deletions cut 4 bases from V and 5 bases from J, with 10 bases between. The CDR3 sequence is CASSIRDNNEQFF. The CDR3 DNA follows: TGTGCCAGCAGCATCCGGGACAACAATGAGCAGTTCTTC.

The genes are TRBV6-1 and TRBJ1-5; D not certain. Germline values: CDR1 MNHNS, CDR2 SASEGT. The CDR3 is made up of 15 amino acids. V shed 7 bases and J shed 2 bases, with 15 bases lying between them. CDR3 nucleotides: TGTGCCAGCATGTCCCGAATTGCGGGCAATCAGCCCCAGCATTTT. Amino acid sequence: CASMSRIAGNQPQHF.

The genes are TRBV28 and TRBJ1-5, with TRBD1 identical over 9 bases. Unmatched junction bases numbered 7, after V lost 6 bases and J lost 7 bases. The CDR3 extends over 14 amino acids. Germline CDR1 and CDR2: MDHEN and SYDVKM. The CDR3 reads CASSFDRGNQPQHF. DNA of the CDR3: TGTGCCAGCAGCTTCGACAGGGGGAACCAGCCCCAGCATTTT.

V is TRBV11-2 and J is TRBJ1-1; no clear D gene. Trimming shortened V by 0 bases and J by 6 bases, and 11 bases separated the two germline ends. The CDR3 length is 14 residues. Germline CDR1 and CDR2: SGHAT and FQNNGV. The CDR3 DNA reads as TGTGCCAGCAGCTTAGAAGGGAGATACGCTGAAGCTTTCTTT. Translating it yields CASSLEGRYAEAFF.

This chain links TRBV28 with TRBJ1-5; D remains ambiguous. The CDR3 is 14 residues long. V was trimmed by 6 bases and J by 3 bases, leaving 12 bases between them. Germline V gene data show CDR1 as MDHEN and CDR2 as SYDVKM. This CDR3 is CASSGPPVNQPQHF. DNA of the CDR3: TGTGCCAGCAGCGGTCCCCCGGTCAATCAGCCCCAGCATTTT.

The chain recombines TRBV14 with TRBJ1-2; the D is unclear. From germline, CDR1 is SGHDN and CDR2 FVKESK. The CDR3 is 15 residues long. V lost 1 base, J lost 4 bases, and 13 bases lay in between. The CDR3 region is CASSQADRRRYGYTF. CDR3 coding DNA: TGTGCCAGCAGCCAAGCAGACCGGAGACGCTATGGCTACACCTTC.

J is TRBJ1-2 and V is TRBV14, with 12 nucleotides matching TRBD1. Germline lookup yields CDR1 SGHDN and CDR2 FVKESK. The CDR3 is 17 amino acids. Losses at the gene ends were 4 bases for V and 5 bases for J; bases not matched to a gene: 11. The CDR3 region has the DNA TGTGCCAGCAGCCCTCTTGGGACAGGGGGCAATGGTTATGGCTACACCTTC. This sequence encodes CASSPLGTGGNGYGYTF.